The 20 T cell receptor beta chains below were found in one sample sequenced in a study of blood T cell repertoires in COVID-19. Profiling relied on immunoSEQ multiplex PCR, and the TCRdb table lists in-frame clones only, not all of them. The data show approximately 350,000 clones, 80% to 90% seen once. The sample was PBMCs or T cells enriched from blood (not recorded which). Every receptor here comes from a man aged 18 to 29 who had recovered from COVID-19.

The rearrangement links TRBV4-3 to TRBJ1-1, with 7 bases aligning to TRBD1. The CDR3 loop spans 13 amino acids. CDR1 is LGHNA and CDR2 is YSLEER in the germline V gene. V lost 2 bases and J lost 11; bases outside the gene matches: 8. CDR3 protein: CASSQSGGLRAFF. The CDR3 nucleotides are TGCGCCAGCAGCCAATCAGGGGGACTTCGGGCTTTCTTT.

This chain joins TRBV7-9 and TRBJ2-1; TRBD2 matches 11 bases. The J segment lost 0 bases and the V segment lost 5 bases, leaving 6 bases of the junction unmatched. CDR1 and CDR2 (germline): SEHNR, FQNEAQ (reference sequence). The CDR3 extends over 17 amino acids. DNA for the CDR3: TGTGCCAGCAGCGGCGGACTAGCGGGTTTCTCCTACAATGAGCAGTTCTTC. Protein sequence: CASSGGLAGFSYNEQFF.

This clone appeared a single time. The chain combines TRBV6-5 with TRBJ2-7; 7 bases fit TRBD2. Germline trimming cut 2 bases from V and 4 bases from J; bases unmatched to any gene: 5. Germline assignment: CDR1 MNHEY and CDR2 SVGAGI. The CDR3 has 14 amino acids. The CDR3 loop reads CASSYGGVQYEQYF. Here the CDR3 DNA reads TGTGCCAGCAGTTACGGGGGGGTCCAGTACGAGCAGTACTTC.

V is TRBV5-4 and J is TRBJ2-1, with no clear D. CDR3 length equals 16 residues. V lost 4 bases to trimming and J lost 2 bases, with 16 bases between them. Germline V CDR1 and CDR2: SGHNT, YYREEE (reference sequence). The CDR3 region has the DNA TGTGCCAGCAGCACCGCCACAGCAAGGACCTACAATGAGCAGTTCTTC. Its protein product is CASSTATARTYNEQFF.

This clone was counted a single time. The V call is TRBV24-1, the J call TRBJ2-2; 10 nucleotides align to TRBD1. This CDR3 is built from 18 residues. Germline loops: CDR1 KGHDR, CDR2 SFDVKD. With 3 bases clipped from V and 0 bases from J, the junction kept 6 bases outside the gene matches. CDR3 sequence reads: CATSDRDRGFSNTGELFF. CDR3 nucleotide sequence: TGTGCCACCAGTGATCGGGACAGGGGCTTCTCGAACACCGGGGAGCTGTTTTTT.

The rearrangement joins TRBV4-1 to TRBJ2-5; D is unresolved. The CDR3 length is 12 residues. The germline V gene has CDR1 MGHRA and CDR2 YSYEKL. The V and J ends lost 0 bases and 8 bases respectively, with 7 bases between them. Written as DNA, the CDR3 is TGCGCCAGCAGCCAAGATAAGCTTACCCAGTACTTC. It translates to CASSQDKLTQYF.

The chain combines TRBV11-2 with TRBJ2-7; possibly TRBD1 for D (6 bases). Trimming removed 3 bases from V and 6 bases from J, with 12 bases in between. This CDR3 region has 13 residues. Germline CDR1 SGHAT, CDR2 FQNNGV. CDR3 in amino acids: CASSLGRGFEQYF. The CDR3 DNA is TGTGCCAGCAGCTTGGGCAGGGGTTTCGAGCAGTACTTC.

The rearrangement uses TRBV5-1 and TRBJ2-7; D is perhaps TRBD1 (5 bases). This CDR3 is built from 15 residues. V lost 5 bases, J lost 0 bases, and 15 bases lay in between. CDR1 is SGHRS, CDR2 YFSETQ, per germline. The chain's CDR3 is CASSSGLESSYEQYF. DNA for the CDR3: TGCGCCAGCAGTTCAGGGTTAGAAAGCTCCTACGAGCAGTACTTC.

This clone appeared once. The chain uses TRBV6-5 and TRBJ2-3; 7 bases match TRBD2. Germline CDR1 is MNHEY and CDR2 is SVGAGI. J lost 5 bases, V lost 2 bases, and 7 bases had no gene match. This CDR3 contains 15 residues. The CDR3 here is CASSYGLGEGDTQYF. The CDR3 DNA is TGTGCCAGCAGTTACGGATTAGGGGAGGGAGATACGCAGTATTTT.

The CDR3 coding sequence is TGTGCCAGCAGGGACACCTACTACGAGCAGTACTTC. This encodes CASRDTYYEQYF. The gene calls are TRBV6-5 and TRBJ2-7; D possibly corresponds to TRBD1 (5 bases). CDR3 length equals 12 residues. V was trimmed by 6 bases and J by 3 bases, leaving 9 bases between them. The germline V gene has CDR1 MNHEY and CDR2 SVGAGI.

The chain carries TRBV18 and TRBJ1-1; D gene uncertain. V gave up 4 bases and J gave up 4 bases, with 10 bases separating them. Germline V gives CDR1 KGHSH, CDR2 LQKENI. The CDR3 runs 13 residues. The CDR3 DNA reads as TGTGCCAGCTCACGCGCGGGGAGCACTGAAGCTTTCTTT. This sequence encodes CASSRAGSTEAFF.

The chain recombines TRBV7-9 with TRBJ1-3; TRBD1 matches 7 bases. J gave up 0 bases and V 4 bases, and 12 bases lay outside the gene matches. The CDR3 sequence is 18 residues long. Germline V gives CDR1 SEHNR, CDR2 FQNEAQ (reference sequence). The CDR3 bases are TGTGCCAGCAGCTCCCCGGGACAGCAATTTGTCTCTGGAAACACCATATATTTT. This codes for CASSSPGQQFVSGNTIYF.

The CDR3: CASSTGLAGVYEQYF. CDR3 sequence (DNA): TGTGCCAGCAGCACGGGACTAGCGGGAGTCTACGAGCAGTACTTC. The chain has TRBV5-4 and TRBJ2-7; TRBD2 agrees at 14 bases. After removal of 4 bases from V and 3 bases from J, the junction contained 3 bases not matched to a gene. This CDR3 is built from 15 residues. The germline gives CDR1 SGHNT, CDR2 YYREEE (reference sequence). The complete variable domain, with remaining parts taken from reference TRBV5-4 and TRBJ2-7, reads ETGVTQSPTHLIKTRGQQVTLRCSSQSGHNTVSWYQQALGQGPQFIFQYYREEENGRGNFPPRFSGLQFPNYSSELNVNALELDDSALYLCASSTGLAGVYEQYFGPGTRLTVT.

This chain connects TRBV6-6 to TRBJ1-4; a weak D match, TRBD1 (5 bases). Trimming shortened V by 6 bases and J by 3 bases, and 14 bases separated the two germline ends. CDR3 length equals 15 residues. Germline V gives CDR1 MNHNY, CDR2 SVGAGI (reference sequence). This CDR3 reads CASSWGDGANEKLFF. The CDR3, as DNA: TGTGCCAGCAGCTGGGGGGACGGAGCTAATGAAAAACTGTTTTTT.

The chain carries TRBV28 and TRBJ1-2; D may be TRBD1 (5 bases). This CDR3 has 14 amino acids. Between the trimmed V and J ends, which lost 1 base and 4 bases, there was a span of 10 bases. Germline V lookup: CDR1 MDHEN, CDR2 SYDVKM. The CDR3 region is CASSLSRGVYGYTF. The CDR3 nucleotides are TGTGCCAGCAGTTTATCCCGGGGGGTCTATGGCTACACCTTC.

The chain recombines TRBV14 with TRBJ1-1, with no clear D. The V end lost 4 bases, the J end lost 3 bases, and 12 bases lay between the germline ends. CDR1 and CDR2 (germline): SGHDN, FVKESK. This CDR3 has 14 residues. The CDR3 region has the DNA TGTGCCAGCAGCCCGATGGTGGGCTACACTGAAGCTTTCTTT. This encodes CASSPMVGYTEAFF.

In its sample, this clone was seen once. V and J are TRBV3-1 (or the pseudogene TRBV3-2) and TRBJ2-1; 9 bases map to TRBD2. The CDR3 contains 15 residues. Looked up from germline, CDR1 is LGHDT and CDR2 is YNNKEL (reference sequence). The V gene end was trimmed by 5 bases and the J gene end by 8 bases; junction bases not matched to a gene: 10. The CDR3 DNA is TGTGCCAGCAGCACTAGCGGGCAAAAGGGAGATGAGCAGTTCTTC. Translated, it gives CASSTSGQKGDEQFF.

The rearrangement joins TRBV18 to TRBJ1-6, with 7 bases fitting TRBD1. The CDR3 has 14 residues. Germline V lookup: CDR1 KGHSH, CDR2 LQKENI. The V gene end was trimmed by 3 bases and the J gene end by 9 bases; junction bases not matched to a gene: 5. CDR3 nucleotide sequence: TGTGCCAGCTCACCTCAGGGACAGAGTTCACCCCTCCACTTT. It encodes CASSPQGQSSPLHF.

This rearrangement joins TRBV2 to TRBJ2-5; TRBD2 might be the D (5 bases). V dropped 4 bases and J dropped 5 bases, with 11 bases sitting between them. The CDR3 loop spans 13 amino acids. Germline V gene sequence: CDR1 SNHLY, CDR2 FYNNEI. In DNA, the CDR3 is TGTGCCAGCAGTGCCCCGGGGTGGGAGACCCAGTACTTC. Translation gives CASSAPGWETQYF.

At least ten counts were recorded for this clone. V is TRBV4-3 and J is TRBJ2-2; D is perhaps TRBD2 (6 bases). This CDR3 has 17 amino acids. The V and J ends lost 1 base and 4 bases respectively, with 16 bases between them. Germline V gene sequence: CDR1 LGHNA, CDR2 YSLEER. The CDR3 sequence: CASSQGDRDFFTGELFF. Written as DNA, the CDR3 is TGCGCCAGCAGCCAAGGGGACCGGGACTTCTTCACCGGGGAGCTGTTTTTT.